The next 10 T cell receptor beta chains were all read from a single sample in a study of CD8+CD57+ T cells in acquired aplastic anemia. The sequenced patients had an expansion of CD8+CD57+ cells seen by flow cytometry. Genomic DNA was employed as the template in profiling TCR beta VDJ and CDR3. TCRdb redid the calling of the reads with MiXCR, one entry per CDR3 protein. The table records hundreds of thousands of distinct CDR3 sequences, around 33% of them present only once. The sample consisted of sorted CD4+, CD8+, or CD8+CD57+ T cells (not recorded which) from PBMCs. These receptor sequences come from a human donor with aplastic anemia.

This clonotype occurred many times. J is TRBJ1-3 and V is TRBV25-1; TRBD1 is a possible D gene (5 bases). V was shortened by 10 bases and J by 2 bases, with 18 bases between the two germline ends. The CDR3 sequence is 15 residues long. Germline V CDR1 and CDR2: MGHDK, SYGVNS. DNA of the CDR3: TGTGCCACCTCAAAAAGTGGGGGACCTGGAAACACCATATATTTT. Encoded protein: CATSKSGGPGNTIYF.

V is TRBV5-4 and J is TRBJ2-7; 15 nucleotides match TRBD2. The V gene's germline CDR1 is SGHNT and CDR2 YYREEE (reference sequence). The CDR3 is 18 amino acids. V lost 0 bases to trimming and J lost 2 bases; unmatched junction nucleotides: 6. The CDR3 loop is CASSLETGLAGGTYEQYV. The CDR3 DNA is TGTGCCAGCAGCTTGGAAACGGGACTAGCGGGGGGCACCTACGAGCAGTACGTC.

This clonotype was counted only a few times. The chain combines TRBV6-2 or TRBV6-3 with TRBJ2-5, with TRBD2 matching 10 bases. The CDR3 is 14 residues long. Trimming removed 5 bases from V and 4 bases from J; junction bases left unmatched: 4. The germline CDR1 and CDR2 sequences are MNHEY and SVGEGT. The CDR3 nucleotides read TGTGCCAGCAGTCAGCGGGGGGGAGGAGAGACCCAGTACTTC. It yields the protein CASSQRGGGETQYF.

This clonotype appeared a few times. The J gene is TRBJ2-7, the V gene TRBV7-9; tentative D call: TRBD1 (6 bases). In germline, CDR1 is SEHNR, CDR2 FQNEAQ (reference sequence). The CDR3 has 11 amino acids. Deletions cut 5 bases from V and 6 bases from J, with 8 bases between. In DNA form, the CDR3 reads TGTGCCAGCAGCATGACAGGCGAGCAGTACTTC. Translating gives CASSMTGEQYF.

Written as DNA, the CDR3 is TGCAGTGCTATGGGTACCGGGAGGTATGAGCAGTTCTTC. It encodes CSAMGTGRYEQFF. This chain joins TRBV20-1 and TRBJ2-1; 7 bases agree with TRBD2. This CDR3 is 13 amino acids long. Germline CDR1 and CDR2: DFQATT and SNEGSKA (reference sequence). V shed 4 bases, J shed 8 bases, and the junction held 8 bases outside the gene matches.

There are many counts of this clonotype. V usage is TRBV29-1 and J usage is TRBJ1-2, with a tentative D call TRBD1 (6 bases). V shed 3 bases and J shed 5 bases, with 13 bases lying between them. This CDR3 has 13 residues. Germline CDR1 SQVTM, CDR2 ANQGSEA. CDR3 DNA: TGCAGCGTTGACCATGGTCAGGGGTATGGCTACACCTTC. It specifies CSVDHGQGYGYTF.

The CDR3 region is CSARQETGLGGSNQPQHF. The CDR3 coding sequence is TGCAGTGCTAGACAGGAAACGGGCCTCGGGGGAAGCAATCAGCCCCAGCATTTT. The rearrangement uses TRBV20-1 and TRBJ1-5; D may be TRBD1 (5 bases). This CDR3 comprises 18 residues. Germline-derived CDR1 and CDR2 are DFQATT and SNEGSKA (reference sequence). V dropped 2 bases and J dropped 1 base, with 21 bases sitting between them.

This clonotype has only a few counts. The chain has TRBV30 and TRBJ2-7; 8 bases are a match to TRBD1. V lost 0 bases to trimming and J lost 2 bases; unmatched junction nucleotides: 15. The V gene's germline CDR1 is GTSNPN and CDR2 SVGIG (reference sequence). The CDR3 length is 18 residues. The CDR3 is CAWSVLGNPTGEAYEQYF. CDR3 coding DNA: TGTGCCTGGAGTGTTTTAGGGAACCCGACAGGGGAGGCCTACGAGCAGTACTTC. Looking up the rest from reference TRBV30 and TRBJ2-7 gives the full variable domain: SQTIHQWPATLVQPVGSPLSLECTVEGTSNPNLYWYRQAAGRGLQLLFYSVGIGQISSEVPQNLSASRPQDRQFILSSKKLLLSDSGFYLCAWSVLGNPTGEAYEQYFGPGTRLTVT.

Worth noting for this clonotype: This may be a read error: a much more frequent sequence differs by one nucleotide. The chain employs TRBV19 and TRBJ1-1; D is perhaps TRBD1 (5 bases). The germline CDR1 and CDR2 sequences are LNHDA and SQIVND (reference sequence). This CDR3 has 12 amino acids. CDR3 residues: CASRQTGTETFF. The DNA for the CDR3 is TGTGCCAGTCGCCAAACGGGGACTGAAACTTTCTTT.

The chain uses TRBV5-1 and TRBJ1-6; tentative D call: TRBD1 (5 bases). CDR3 length: 15 residues. Germline assignment: CDR1 SGHRS and CDR2 YFSETQ. V was shortened by 4 bases and J by 8 bases, with 16 bases between the two germline ends. CDR3 DNA sequence: TGCGCCAGCAGCAGGGGAGGTTTGGGGGATTCACCCCTCCACTTT. Protein product: CASSRGGLGDSPLHF.